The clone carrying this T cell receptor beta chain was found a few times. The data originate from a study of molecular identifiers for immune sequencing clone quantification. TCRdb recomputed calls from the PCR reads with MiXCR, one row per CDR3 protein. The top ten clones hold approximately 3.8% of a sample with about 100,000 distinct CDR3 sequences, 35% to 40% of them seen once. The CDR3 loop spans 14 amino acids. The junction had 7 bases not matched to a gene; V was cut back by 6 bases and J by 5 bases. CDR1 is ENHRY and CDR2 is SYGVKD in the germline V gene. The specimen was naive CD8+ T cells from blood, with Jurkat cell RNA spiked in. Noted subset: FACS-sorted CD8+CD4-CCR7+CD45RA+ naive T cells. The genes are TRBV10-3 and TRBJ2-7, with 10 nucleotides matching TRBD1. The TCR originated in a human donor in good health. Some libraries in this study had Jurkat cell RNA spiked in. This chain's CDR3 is CAIRPGQGIDEQYF. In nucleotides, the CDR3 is TGTGCCATCAGACCGGGACAGGGGATCGACGAGCAGTACTTC.